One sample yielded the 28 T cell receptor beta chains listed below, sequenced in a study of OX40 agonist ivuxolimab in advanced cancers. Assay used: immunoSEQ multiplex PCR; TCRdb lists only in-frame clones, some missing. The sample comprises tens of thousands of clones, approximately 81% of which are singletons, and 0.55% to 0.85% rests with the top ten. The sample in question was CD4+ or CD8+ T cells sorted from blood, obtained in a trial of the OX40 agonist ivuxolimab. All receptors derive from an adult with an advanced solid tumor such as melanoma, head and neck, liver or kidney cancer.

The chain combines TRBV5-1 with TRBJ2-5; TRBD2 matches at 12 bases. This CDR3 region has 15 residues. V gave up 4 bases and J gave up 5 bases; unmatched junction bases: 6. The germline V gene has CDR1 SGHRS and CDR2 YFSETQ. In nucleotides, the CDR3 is TGCGCCAGCAGCGTACTAGCGGGGGGCGGGGAGACCCAGTACTTC. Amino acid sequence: CASSVLAGGGETQYF.

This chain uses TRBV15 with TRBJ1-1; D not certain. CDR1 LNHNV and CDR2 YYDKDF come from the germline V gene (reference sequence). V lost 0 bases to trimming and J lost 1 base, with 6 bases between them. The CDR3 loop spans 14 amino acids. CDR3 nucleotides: TGTGCCACCAGCAGAGAATCGGGGAACACTGAAGCTTTCTTT. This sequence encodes CATSRESGNTEAFF.

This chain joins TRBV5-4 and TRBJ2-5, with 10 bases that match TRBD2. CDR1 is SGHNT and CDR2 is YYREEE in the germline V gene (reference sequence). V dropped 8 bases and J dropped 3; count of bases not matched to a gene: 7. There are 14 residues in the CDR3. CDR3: CASKSGGAKETQYF. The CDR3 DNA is TGTGCCAGTAAAAGCGGGGGGGCGAAAGAGACCCAGTACTTC. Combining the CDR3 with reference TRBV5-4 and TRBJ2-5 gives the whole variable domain ETGVTQSPTHLIKTRGQQVTLRCSSQSGHNTVSWYQQALGQGPQFIFQYYREEENGRGNFPPRFSGLQFPNYSSELNVNALELDDSALYLCASKSGGAKETQYFGPGTRLLVL.

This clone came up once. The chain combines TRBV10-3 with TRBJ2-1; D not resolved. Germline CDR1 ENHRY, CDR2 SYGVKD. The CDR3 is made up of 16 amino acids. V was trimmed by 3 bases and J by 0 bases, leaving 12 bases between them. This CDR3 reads CAISDQGRSSYNEQFF. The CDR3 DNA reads TGTGCCATCAGTGATCAAGGGCGAAGCTCCTACAATGAGCAGTTCTTC.

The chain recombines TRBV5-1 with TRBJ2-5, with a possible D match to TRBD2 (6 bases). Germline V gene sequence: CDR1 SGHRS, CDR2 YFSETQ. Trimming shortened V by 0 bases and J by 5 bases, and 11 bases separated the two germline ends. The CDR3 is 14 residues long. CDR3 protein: CASSLDSGGETQYF. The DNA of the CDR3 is TGCGCCAGCAGCTTGGATTCTGGGGGGGAGACCCAGTACTTC.

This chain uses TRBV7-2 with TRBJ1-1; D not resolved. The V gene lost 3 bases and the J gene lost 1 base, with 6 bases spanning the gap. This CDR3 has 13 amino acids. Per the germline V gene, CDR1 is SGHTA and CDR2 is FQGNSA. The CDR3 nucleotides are TGTGCCAGCAGCTTGAATGGGAACACTGAAGCTTTCTTT. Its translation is CASSLNGNTEAFF.

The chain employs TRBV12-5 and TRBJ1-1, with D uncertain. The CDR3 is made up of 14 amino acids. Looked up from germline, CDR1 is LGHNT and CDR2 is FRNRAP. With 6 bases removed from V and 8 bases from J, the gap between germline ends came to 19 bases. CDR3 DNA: TGTGCTAGTGGACTCACCCCCGGGTCGGAGGAAGCTTTCTTT. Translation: CASGLTPGSEEAFF. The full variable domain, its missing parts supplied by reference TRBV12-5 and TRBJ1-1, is DARVTQTPRHKVTEMGQEVTMRCQPILGHNTVFWYRQTMMQGLELLAYFRNRAPLDDSGMPKDRFSAEMPDATLATLKIQPSEPRDSAVYFCASGLTPGSEEAFFGQGTRLTVV.

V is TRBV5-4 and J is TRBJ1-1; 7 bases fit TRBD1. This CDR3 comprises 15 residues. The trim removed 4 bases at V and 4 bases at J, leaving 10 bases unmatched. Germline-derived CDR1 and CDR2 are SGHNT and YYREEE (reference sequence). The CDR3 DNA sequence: TGTGCCAGCAGCCCGATCGAAGGGGGCCTCACTGAAGCTTTCTTT. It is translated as CASSPIEGGLTEAFF.

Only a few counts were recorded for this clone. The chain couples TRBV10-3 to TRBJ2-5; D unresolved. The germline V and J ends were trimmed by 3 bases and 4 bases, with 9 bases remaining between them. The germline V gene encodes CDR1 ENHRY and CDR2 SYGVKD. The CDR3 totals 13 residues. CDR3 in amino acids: CAISDWAGETQYF. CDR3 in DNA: TGTGCCATCAGTGATTGGGCTGGAGAGACCCAGTACTTC.

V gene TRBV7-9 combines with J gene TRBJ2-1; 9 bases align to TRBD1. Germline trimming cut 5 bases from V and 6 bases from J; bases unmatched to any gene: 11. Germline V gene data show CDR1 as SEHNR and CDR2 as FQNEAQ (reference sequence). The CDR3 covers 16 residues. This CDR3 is CASSRTGALLRNEQFF. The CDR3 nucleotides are TGTGCCAGCAGCCGGACAGGGGCCCTACTACGCAATGAGCAGTTCTTC.

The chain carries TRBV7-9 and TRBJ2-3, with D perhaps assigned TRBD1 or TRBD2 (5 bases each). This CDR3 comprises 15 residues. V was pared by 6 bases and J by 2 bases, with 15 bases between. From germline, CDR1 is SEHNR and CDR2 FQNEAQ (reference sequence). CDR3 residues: CASRLGATFTDTQYF. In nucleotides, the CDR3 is TGTGCCAGCAGACTAGGGGCGACGTTCACAGATACGCAGTATTTT.

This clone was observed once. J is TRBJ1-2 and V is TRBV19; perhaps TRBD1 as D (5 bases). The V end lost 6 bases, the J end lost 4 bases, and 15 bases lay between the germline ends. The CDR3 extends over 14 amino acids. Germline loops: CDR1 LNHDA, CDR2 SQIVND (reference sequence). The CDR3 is CASSPARASYGYTF. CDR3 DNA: TGTGCCAGTAGCCCCGCCAGGGCCTCCTATGGCTACACCTTC.

CDR3 region: CSARNTGELFF. CDR3 coding DNA: TGCAGTGCTAGGAACACCGGGGAGCTGTTTTTT. The genes are TRBV20-1 and TRBJ2-2; D unresolved. The CDR3 consists of 11 residues. The V end was cut by 3 bases, the J end by 1 base, with 0 bases between. In germline, CDR1 is DFQATT, CDR2 SNEGSKA (reference sequence).

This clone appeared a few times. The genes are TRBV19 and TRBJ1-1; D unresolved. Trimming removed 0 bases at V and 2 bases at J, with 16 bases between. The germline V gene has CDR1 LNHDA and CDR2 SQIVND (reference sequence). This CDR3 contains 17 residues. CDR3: CASSIDQGALPNTEAFF. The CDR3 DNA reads TGTGCCAGTAGTATAGATCAAGGAGCCCTCCCAAACACTGAAGCTTTCTTT.

The CDR3: CASSEGRSYGYTF. Here the CDR3 DNA reads TGTGCCAGCAGTGAGGGACGGAGCTATGGCTACACCTTC. The chain couples TRBV7-2 to TRBJ1-2; TRBD1 is a possible D gene (5 bases). Germline V gene data show CDR1 as SGHTA and CDR2 as FQGNSA. V lost 6 bases and J 4 bases, leaving 12 bases between the germline ends. The CDR3 length is 13 residues.

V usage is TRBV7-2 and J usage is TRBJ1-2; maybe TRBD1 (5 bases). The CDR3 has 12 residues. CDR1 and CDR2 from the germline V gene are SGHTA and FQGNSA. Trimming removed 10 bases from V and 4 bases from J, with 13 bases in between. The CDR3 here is CAITSGAYGYTF. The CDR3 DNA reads TGTGCCATTACCTCCGGGGCCTATGGCTACACCTTC.

The CDR3 bases are TGTGCCAGCAGCCCCCGGCTGCTGGACGAGCAGTACTTC. It encodes CASSPRLLDEQYF. V and J are TRBV7-2 and TRBJ2-7; the D is unclear. This CDR3 is built from 13 residues. Trimming shortened V by 5 bases and J by 5 bases, and 13 bases separated the two germline ends. Per the germline V gene, CDR1 is SGHTA and CDR2 is FQGNSA.

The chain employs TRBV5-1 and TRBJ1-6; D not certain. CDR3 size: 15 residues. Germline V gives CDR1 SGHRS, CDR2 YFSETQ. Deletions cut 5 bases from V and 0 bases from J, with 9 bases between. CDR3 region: CASREVISYNSPLHF. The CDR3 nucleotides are TGCGCCAGCAGGGAGGTGATCTCCTATAATTCACCCCTCCACTTT.

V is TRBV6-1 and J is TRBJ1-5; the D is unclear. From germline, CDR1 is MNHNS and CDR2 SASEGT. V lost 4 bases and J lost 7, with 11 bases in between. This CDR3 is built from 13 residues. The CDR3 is CASSGGRTQPQHF. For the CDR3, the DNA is TGTGCCAGCAGTGGGGGTCGAACGCAGCCCCAGCATTTT.

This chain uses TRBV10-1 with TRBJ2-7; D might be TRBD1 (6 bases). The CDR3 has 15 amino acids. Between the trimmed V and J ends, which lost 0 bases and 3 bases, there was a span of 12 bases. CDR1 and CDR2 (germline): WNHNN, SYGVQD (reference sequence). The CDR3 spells CASSESSAQGYEQYF. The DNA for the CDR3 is TGCGCCAGCAGTGAGTCATCGGCACAGGGCTACGAGCAGTACTTC.

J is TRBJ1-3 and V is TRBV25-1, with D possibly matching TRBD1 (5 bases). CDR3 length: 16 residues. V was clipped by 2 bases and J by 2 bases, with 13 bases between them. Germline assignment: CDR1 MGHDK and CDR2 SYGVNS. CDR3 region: CASSEGGVQTGNTIYF. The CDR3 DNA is TGTGCCAGCAGTGAAGGGGGGGTTCAGACTGGAAACACCATATATTTT.

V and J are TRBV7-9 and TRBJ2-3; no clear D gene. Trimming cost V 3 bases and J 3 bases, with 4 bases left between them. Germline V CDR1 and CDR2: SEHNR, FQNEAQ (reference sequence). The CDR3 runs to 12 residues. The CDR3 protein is CASSFATDTQYF. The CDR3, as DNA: TGTGCCAGCAGCTTTGCAACAGATACGCAGTATTTT.

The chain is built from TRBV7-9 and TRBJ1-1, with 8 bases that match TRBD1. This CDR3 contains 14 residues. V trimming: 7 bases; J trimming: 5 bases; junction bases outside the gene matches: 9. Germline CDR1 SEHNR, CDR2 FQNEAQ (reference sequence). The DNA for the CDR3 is TGTGCCAGCACCCAACAGGGGGAACGGACTGAAGCTTTCTTT. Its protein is CASTQQGERTEAFF.

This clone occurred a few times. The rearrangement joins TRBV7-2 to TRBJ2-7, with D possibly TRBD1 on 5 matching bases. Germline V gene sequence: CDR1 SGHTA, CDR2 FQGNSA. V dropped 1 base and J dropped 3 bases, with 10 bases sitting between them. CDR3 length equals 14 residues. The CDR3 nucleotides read TGTGCCAGCAGCTTAGAAAGGGGCTTCTACGAGCAGTACTTC. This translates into CASSLERGFYEQYF. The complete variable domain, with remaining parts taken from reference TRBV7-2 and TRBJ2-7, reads GAGVSQSPSNKVTEKGKDVELRCDPISGHTALYWYRQSLGQGLEFLIYFQGNSAPDKSGLPSDRFSAERTGGSVSTLTIQRTQQEDSAVYLCASSLERGFYEQYFGPGTRLTVT.

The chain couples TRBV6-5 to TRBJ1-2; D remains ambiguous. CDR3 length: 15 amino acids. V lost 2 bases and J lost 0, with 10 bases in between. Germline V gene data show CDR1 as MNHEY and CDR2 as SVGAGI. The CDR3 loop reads CASSYRYRANYGYTF. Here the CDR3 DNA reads TGTGCCAGCAGTTACCGGTACAGAGCTAACTATGGCTACACCTTC.

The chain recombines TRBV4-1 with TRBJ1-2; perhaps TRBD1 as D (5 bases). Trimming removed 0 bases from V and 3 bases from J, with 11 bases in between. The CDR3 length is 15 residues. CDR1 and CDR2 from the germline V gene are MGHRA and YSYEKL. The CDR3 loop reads CASSQDHQGDYGYTF. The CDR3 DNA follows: TGCGCCAGCAGCCAAGATCATCAGGGAGACTATGGCTACACCTTC.

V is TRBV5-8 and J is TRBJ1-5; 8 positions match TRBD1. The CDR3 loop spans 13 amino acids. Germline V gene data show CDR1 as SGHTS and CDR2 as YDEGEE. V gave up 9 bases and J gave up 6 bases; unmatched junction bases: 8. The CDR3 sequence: CATGQGLGQPQHF. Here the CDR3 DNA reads TGTGCCACCGGACAGGGTTTGGGTCAGCCCCAGCATTTT.

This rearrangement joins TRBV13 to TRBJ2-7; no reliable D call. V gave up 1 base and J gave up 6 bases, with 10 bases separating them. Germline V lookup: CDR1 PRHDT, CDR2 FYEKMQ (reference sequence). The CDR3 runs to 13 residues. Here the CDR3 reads CASSLVRWGEQYF. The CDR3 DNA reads TGTGCCAGCAGCTTAGTTCGGTGGGGCGAGCAGTACTTC.